This T cell receptor (beta chain) came from a study of blood T cell repertoires in COVID-19. Turning to the study itself: Whether acute or convalescent, the COVID-19 samples came from the United States, Italy and Spain. T cells, B-cell-depleted T cells, or PBMCs provided the cDNA or gDNA that served as material.

Comments on this clone: It is unclear where the CDR3 begins or ends on the DNA, so no DNA is shown, and the CDR3 is as TCRdb lists it.

The CDR3 has 16 amino acids, counting both end residues. The germline V gene encodes CDR1 MNHEY and CDR2 SMNVEV (reference sequence). While infection was still active, Seattle patients were enrolled and then followed longitudinally. Source study methods: Reference gene primers were amplified, and this amplification served to estimate nucleated cell counts. Sequencing used immunoSEQ multiplex PCR; TCRdb keeps in-frame clones, though not all of them. V, J and clone size reflect that table, while D and trimming were determined from the DNA. Of around 480,000 clones listed, approximately 88% are singletons.

The sample was peripheral blood. The sequence derives from a woman aged 45-65 years with COVID-19, enrolled during active disease. The chain uses TRBV27 and TRBJ2-7; the table calls TRBD1, which could not be checked here. The CDR3 sequence is CASSSSTRQFSYEQYF.